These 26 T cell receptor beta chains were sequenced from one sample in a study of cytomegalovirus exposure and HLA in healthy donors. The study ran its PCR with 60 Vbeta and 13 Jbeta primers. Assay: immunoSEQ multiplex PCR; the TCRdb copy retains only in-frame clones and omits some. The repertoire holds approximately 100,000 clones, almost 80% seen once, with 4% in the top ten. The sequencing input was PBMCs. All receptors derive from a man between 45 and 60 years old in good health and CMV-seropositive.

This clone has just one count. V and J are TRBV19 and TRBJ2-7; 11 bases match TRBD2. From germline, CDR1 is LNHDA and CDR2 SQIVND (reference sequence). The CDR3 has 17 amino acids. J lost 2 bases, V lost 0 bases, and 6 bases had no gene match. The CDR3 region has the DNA TGTGCCAGTAGTATAGAGGTGACTAGCGGGATAGCCTACGAGCAGTACTTC. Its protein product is CASSIEVTSGIAYEQYF. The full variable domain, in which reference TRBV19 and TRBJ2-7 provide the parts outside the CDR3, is DGGITQSPKYLFRKEGQNVTLSCEQNLNHDAMYWYRQDPGQGLRLIYYSQIVNDFQKGDIAEGYSVSREKKESFPLTVTSAQKNPTAFYLCASSIEVTSGIAYEQYFGPGTRLTVT.

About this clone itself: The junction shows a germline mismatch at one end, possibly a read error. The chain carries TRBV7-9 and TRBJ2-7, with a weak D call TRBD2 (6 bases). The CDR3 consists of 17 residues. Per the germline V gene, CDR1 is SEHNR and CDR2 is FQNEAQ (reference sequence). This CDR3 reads CSSSLWRGPNRSYEQYF. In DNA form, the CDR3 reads TGTTCCAGCAGCCTCTGGAGGGGACCTAACCGCTCCTACGAGCAGTACTTC.

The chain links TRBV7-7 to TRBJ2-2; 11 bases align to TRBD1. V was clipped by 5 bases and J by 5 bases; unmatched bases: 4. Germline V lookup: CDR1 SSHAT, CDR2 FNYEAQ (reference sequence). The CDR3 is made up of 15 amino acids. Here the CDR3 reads CASSPGTGGTGELFF. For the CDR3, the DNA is TGTGCCAGCAGCCCTGGGACAGGGGGTACCGGGGAGCTGTTTTTT.

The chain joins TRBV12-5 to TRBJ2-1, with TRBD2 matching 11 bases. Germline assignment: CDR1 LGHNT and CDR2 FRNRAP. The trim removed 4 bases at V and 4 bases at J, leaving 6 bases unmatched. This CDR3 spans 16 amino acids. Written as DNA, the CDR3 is TGTGCTAGTGGTTCCAGAGGGACTAGCGGATACAATGAGCAGTTCTTC. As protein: CASGSRGTSGYNEQFF.

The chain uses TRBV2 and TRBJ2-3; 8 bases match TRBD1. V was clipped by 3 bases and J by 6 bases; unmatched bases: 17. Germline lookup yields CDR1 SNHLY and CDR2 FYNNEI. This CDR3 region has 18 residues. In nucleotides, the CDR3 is TGTGCCAGCAGTGATTTCATCCAGGGCCCAGGGGGCAGGGATACGCAGTATTTT. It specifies CASSDFIQGPGGRDTQYF.

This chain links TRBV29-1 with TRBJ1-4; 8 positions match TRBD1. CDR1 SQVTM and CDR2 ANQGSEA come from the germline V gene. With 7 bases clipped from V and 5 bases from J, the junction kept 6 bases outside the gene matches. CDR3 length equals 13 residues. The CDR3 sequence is CSGKGQANEKLFF. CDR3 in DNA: TGCAGCGGTAAGGGACAGGCGAATGAAAAACTGTTTTTT.

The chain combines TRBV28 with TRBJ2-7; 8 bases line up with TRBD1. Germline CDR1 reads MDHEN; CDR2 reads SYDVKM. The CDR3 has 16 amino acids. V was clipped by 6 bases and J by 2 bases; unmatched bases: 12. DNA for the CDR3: TGTGCCAGCAGCCCGGACAGGGCGGTAGGAACCTACGAGCAGTACTTC. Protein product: CASSPDRAVGTYEQYF.

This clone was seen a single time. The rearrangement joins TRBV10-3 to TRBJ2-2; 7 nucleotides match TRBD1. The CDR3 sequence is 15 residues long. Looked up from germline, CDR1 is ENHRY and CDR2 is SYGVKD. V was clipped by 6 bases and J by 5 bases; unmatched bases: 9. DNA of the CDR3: TGTGCCATCAGGGCCCCGGGGACAGAAACCGGGGAGCTGTTTTTT. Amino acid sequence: CAIRAPGTETGELFF.

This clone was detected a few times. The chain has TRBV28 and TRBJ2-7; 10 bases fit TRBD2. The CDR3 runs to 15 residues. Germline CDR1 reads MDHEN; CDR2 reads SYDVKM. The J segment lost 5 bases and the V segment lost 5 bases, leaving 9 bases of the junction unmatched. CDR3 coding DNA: TGTGCCAGCAGTATATCTAGCGGGAGAGGGGACGAGCAGTACTTC. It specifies CASSISSGRGDEQYF.

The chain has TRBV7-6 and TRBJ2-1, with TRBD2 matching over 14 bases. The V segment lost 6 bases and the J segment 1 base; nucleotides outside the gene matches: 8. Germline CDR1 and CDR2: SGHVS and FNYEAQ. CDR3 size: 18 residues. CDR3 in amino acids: CASSPGTSGSVSYNEQFF. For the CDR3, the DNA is TGTGCCAGCAGTCCCGGGACTAGCGGGAGCGTTTCCTACAATGAGCAGTTCTTC.

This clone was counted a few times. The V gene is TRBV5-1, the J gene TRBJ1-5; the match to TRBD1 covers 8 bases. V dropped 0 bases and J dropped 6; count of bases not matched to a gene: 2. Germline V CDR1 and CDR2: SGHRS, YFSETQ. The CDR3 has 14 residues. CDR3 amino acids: CASSLGDRGQPQHF. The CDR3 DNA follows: TGCGCCAGCAGCTTGGGAGACAGGGGTCAGCCCCAGCATTTT.

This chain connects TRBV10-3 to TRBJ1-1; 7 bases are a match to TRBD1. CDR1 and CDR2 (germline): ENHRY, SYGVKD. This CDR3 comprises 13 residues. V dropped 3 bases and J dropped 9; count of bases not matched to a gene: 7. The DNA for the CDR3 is TGTGCCATCAGTGAACAACAGGGGTGGAAAGCTTTCTTT. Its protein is CAISEQQGWKAFF.

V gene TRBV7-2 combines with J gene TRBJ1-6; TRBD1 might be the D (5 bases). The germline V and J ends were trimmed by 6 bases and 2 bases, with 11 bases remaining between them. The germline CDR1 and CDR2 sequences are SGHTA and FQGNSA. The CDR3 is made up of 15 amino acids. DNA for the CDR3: TGTGCCAGCAGACCGCAGGGCACCTATAATTCACCCCTCCACTTT. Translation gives CASRPQGTYNSPLHF.

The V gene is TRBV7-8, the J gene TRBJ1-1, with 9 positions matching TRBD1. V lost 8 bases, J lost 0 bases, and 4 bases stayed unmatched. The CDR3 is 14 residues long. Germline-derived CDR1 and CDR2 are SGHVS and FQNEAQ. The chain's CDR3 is CASGRQGVNTEAFF. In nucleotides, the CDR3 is TGTGCCAGCGGACGACAGGGGGTGAACACTGAAGCTTTCTTT. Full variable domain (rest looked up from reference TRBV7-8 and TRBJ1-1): GAGVSQSPRYKVAKRGQDVALRCDPISGHVSLFWYQQALGQGPEFLTYFQNEAQLDKSGLPSDRFFAERPEGSVSTLKIQRTQQEDSAVYLCASGRQGVNTEAFFGQGTRLTVV.

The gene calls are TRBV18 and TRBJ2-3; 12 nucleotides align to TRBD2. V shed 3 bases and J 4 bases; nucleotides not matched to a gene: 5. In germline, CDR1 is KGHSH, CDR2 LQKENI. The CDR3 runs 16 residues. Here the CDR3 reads CASSPRLAGGPDTQYF. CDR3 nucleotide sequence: TGTGCCAGCTCACCCCGCCTAGCGGGAGGGCCAGATACGCAGTATTTT.

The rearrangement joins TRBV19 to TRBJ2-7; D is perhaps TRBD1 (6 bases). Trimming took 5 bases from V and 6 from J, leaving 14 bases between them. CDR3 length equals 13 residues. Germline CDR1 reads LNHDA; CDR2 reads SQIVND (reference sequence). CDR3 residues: CASSPGQTVEQYF. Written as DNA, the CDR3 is TGTGCCAGTAGTCCCGGACAGACAGTCGAGCAGTACTTC.

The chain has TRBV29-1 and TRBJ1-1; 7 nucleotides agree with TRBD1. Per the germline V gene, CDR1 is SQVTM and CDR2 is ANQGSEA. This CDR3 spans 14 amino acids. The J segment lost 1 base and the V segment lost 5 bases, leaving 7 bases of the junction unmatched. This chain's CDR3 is CSVLGSGGNTEAFF. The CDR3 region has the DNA TGCAGCGTTTTGGGGTCAGGGGGGAACACTGAAGCTTTCTTT.

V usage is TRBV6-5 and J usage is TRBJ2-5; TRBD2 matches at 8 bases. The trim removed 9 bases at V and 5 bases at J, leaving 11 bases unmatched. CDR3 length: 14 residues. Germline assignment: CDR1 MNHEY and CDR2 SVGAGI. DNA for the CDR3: TGTGCCAGTACCCGGGGGGGGAGTTGGGAGACCCAGTACTTC. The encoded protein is CASTRGGSWETQYF.

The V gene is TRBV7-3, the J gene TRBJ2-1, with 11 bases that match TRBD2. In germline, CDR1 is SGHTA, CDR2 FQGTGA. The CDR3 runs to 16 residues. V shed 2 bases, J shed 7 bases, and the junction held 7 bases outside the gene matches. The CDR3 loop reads CASSLVALAGGNEQFF. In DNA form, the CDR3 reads TGTGCCAGCAGCTTAGTCGCATTAGCGGGAGGGAATGAGCAGTTCTTC.

Here the CDR3 reads CASTQGGYNEQFF. CDR3 DNA sequence: TGTGCCAGCACTCAGGGGGGATACAATGAGCAGTTCTTC. This chain connects TRBV11-2 to TRBJ2-1, with a weak D call TRBD1 (7 bases). Germline V gene data show CDR1 as SGHAT and CDR2 as FQNNGV. This CDR3 spans 13 amino acids. Trimming pared 7 bases from V and 4 bases from J, leaving 11 bases between.

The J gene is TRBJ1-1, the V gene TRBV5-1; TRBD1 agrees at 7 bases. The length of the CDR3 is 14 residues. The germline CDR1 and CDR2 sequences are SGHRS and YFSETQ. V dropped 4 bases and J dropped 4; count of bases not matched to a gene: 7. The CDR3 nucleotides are TGCGCCAGCAGCGGTACAGGGGCGATCACTGAAGCTTTCTTT. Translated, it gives CASSGTGAITEAFF. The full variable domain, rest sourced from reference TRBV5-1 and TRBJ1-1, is KAGVTQTPRYLIKTRGQQVTLSCSPISGHRSVSWYQQTPGQGLQFLFEYFSETQRNKGNFPGRFSGRQFSNSRSEMNVSTLELGDSALYLCASSGTGAITEAFFGQGTRLTVV.

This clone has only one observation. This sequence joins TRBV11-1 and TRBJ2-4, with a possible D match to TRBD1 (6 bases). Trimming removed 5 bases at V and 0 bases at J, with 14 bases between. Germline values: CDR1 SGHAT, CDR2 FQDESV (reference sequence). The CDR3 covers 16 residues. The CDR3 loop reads CASSGHRVGAKNIQYF. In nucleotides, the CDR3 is TGTGCCAGCAGCGGACACAGGGTAGGAGCCAAAAACATTCAGTACTTC.

The CDR3 region has the DNA TGTGCCAGCAGTGAACTAGCGGGAGACTACAATGAGCAGTTCTTC. Translation: CASSELAGDYNEQFF. This chain uses TRBV6-1 with TRBJ2-1; TRBD2 matches at 10 bases. CDR1 is MNHNS, CDR2 SASEGT, per germline. V lost 2 bases and J lost 3; bases outside the gene matches: 1. This CDR3 has 15 residues.

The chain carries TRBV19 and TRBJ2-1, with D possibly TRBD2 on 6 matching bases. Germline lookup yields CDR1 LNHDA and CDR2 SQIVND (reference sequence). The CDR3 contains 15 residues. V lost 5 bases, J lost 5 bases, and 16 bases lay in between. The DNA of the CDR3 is TGTGCCAGTAGTGCGCCGGGACTTTTAAACAATGAGCAGTTCTTC. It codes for CASSAPGLLNNEQFF.

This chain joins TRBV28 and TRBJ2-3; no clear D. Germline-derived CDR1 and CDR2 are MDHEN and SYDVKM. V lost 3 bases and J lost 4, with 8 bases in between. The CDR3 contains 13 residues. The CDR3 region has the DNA TGTGCCAGCAGTTTCCGGGTATCAGATACGCAGTATTTT. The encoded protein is CASSFRVSDTQYF.

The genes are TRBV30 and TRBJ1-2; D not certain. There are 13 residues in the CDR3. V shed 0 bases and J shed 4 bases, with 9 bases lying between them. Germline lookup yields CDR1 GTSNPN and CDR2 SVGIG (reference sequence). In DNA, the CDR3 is TGTGCCTGGAGTGTAGGCACAGCCTATGGCTACACCTTC. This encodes CAWSVGTAYGYTF.